Shown below are 31 T cell receptor beta chains from a single sample sequenced in a study of blood T cell repertoires in COVID-19. TCRdb's copy holds only in-frame clones and misses some; the assay was immunoSEQ multiplex PCR. The sample lists around 450,000 clones, around 90% occurring once. The specimen sequenced was PBMCs or T cells enriched from blood (not recorded which). The receptors stem from a woman under 30 who had recovered from COVID-19.

The J gene is TRBJ1-1, the V gene TRBV3-1 (or the pseudogene TRBV3-2); the D gene is possibly TRBD1 (5 bases). Germline lookup yields CDR1 LGHDT and CDR2 YNNKEL (reference sequence). V dropped 1 base and J dropped 1 base, with 7 bases sitting between them. The CDR3 is made up of 14 amino acids. DNA of the CDR3: TGTGCCAGCAGCCAAGCCGGGGGGAACACTGAAGCTTTCTTT. Translated, it gives CASSQAGGNTEAFF.

This chain connects TRBV12-3 or TRBV12-4 to TRBJ1-6; D is uncertain. The length of the CDR3 is 13 residues. With 5 bases removed from V and 6 bases from J, the gap between germline ends came to 8 bases. CDR3 residues: CASSVTGNSPLHF. DNA of the CDR3: TGTGCCAGCAGTGTGACGGGTAATTCACCCCTCCACTTT.

This clone has only one observation. This chain joins TRBV30 and TRBJ1-1, with D unclear. There are 12 residues in the CDR3. V lost 4 bases, J lost 3 bases, and 9 bases lay in between. CDR1 and CDR2 from the germline V gene are GTSNPN and SVGIG (reference sequence). The CDR3 nucleotides read TGTGCCTGGACAGACACTTACACTGAAGCTTTCTTT. Translated, it gives CAWTDTYTEAFF.

This chain links TRBV5-5 with TRBJ1-6; a possible D gene is TRBD1 (5 bases). Trimming stripped 4 bases from V and 9 bases from J, with 20 bases between. Germline V gene data show CDR1 as SGHKS and CDR2 as YYEKEE (reference sequence). The CDR3 runs 16 residues. The CDR3 DNA reads as TGTGCCAGCAGCCTAGTGAGTCGGGGGGGAGTTTCACCCCTCCACTTT. This encodes CASSLVSRGGVSPLHF.

Turning to this clone: Other nucleotide sequences from this sample produce the same CDR3. The chain recombines TRBV2 with TRBJ1-2, with 7 bases identical to TRBD1. The CDR3 has 13 amino acids. CDR1 and CDR2 from the germline V gene are SNHLY and FYNNEI. The V gene end was trimmed by 0 bases and the J gene end by 8 bases; junction bases not matched to a gene: 3. This CDR3 is CASSEARGDGYTF. CDR3 DNA sequence: TGTGCCAGCAGTGAAGCCAGGGGGGACGGCTACACCTTC.

This chain uses TRBV29-1 with TRBJ1-1; TRBD1 matches 7 bases. The V and J ends lost 6 bases and 0 bases, in that order; junction bases with no gene match: 1. This CDR3 has 12 residues. Germline CDR1 and CDR2: SQVTM and ANQGSEA. The CDR3, as DNA: TGCAGCGTGGGACAGATGAACACTGAAGCTTTCTTT. Its protein product is CSVGQMNTEAFF. Full variable domain (remainder filled in from reference TRBV29-1 and TRBJ1-1): SAVISQKPSRDICQRGTSLTIQCQVDSQVTMMFWYRQQPGQSLTLIATANQGSEATYESGFVIDKFPISRPNLTFSTLTVSNMSPEDSSIYLCSVGQMNTEAFFGQGTRLTVV.

The chain carries TRBV28 and TRBJ2-7; D might be TRBD1 (5 bases). Germline CDR1 reads MDHEN; CDR2 reads SYDVKM. Between the trimmed V and J ends, which lost 7 bases and 1 base, there was a span of 14 bases. This CDR3 region has 14 residues. DNA of the CDR3: TGTGCCAGCACCCGCCCAGGGTCTTCCTACGAGCAGTACTTC. Residues: CASTRPGSSYEQYF.

The chain has TRBV18 and TRBJ2-7, with 7 bases fitting TRBD1. The CDR3 is made up of 13 amino acids. V shed 6 bases, J shed 2 bases, and the junction held 4 bases outside the gene matches. Per the germline V gene, CDR1 is KGHSH and CDR2 is LQKENI. The chain's CDR3 is CASSLDRAYEQYF. The CDR3 DNA reads as TGTGCCAGCTCCCTAGACAGGGCCTACGAGCAGTACTTC.

This chain links TRBV19 with TRBJ1-4, with 8 bases that match TRBD1. Germline V gene sequence: CDR1 LNHDA, CDR2 SQIVND (reference sequence). Germline trimming cut 10 bases from V and 8 bases from J; bases unmatched to any gene: 9. The CDR3 totals 13 residues. CDR3 residues: CATQDRGGEKLFF. For the CDR3, the DNA is TGTGCCACCCAAGACAGGGGCGGCGAAAAACTGTTTTTT.

The gene calls are TRBV28 and TRBJ2-3; D remains ambiguous. Trimming removed 0 bases from V and 4 bases from J, with 8 bases in between. Per the germline V gene, CDR1 is MDHEN and CDR2 is SYDVKM. This CDR3 spans 14 amino acids. Written as DNA, the CDR3 is TGTGCCAGCAGTTTATGGGGCAGCTCAGATACGCAGTATTTT. Amino acid sequence: CASSLWGSSDTQYF.

This clone was seen a single time. The genes are TRBV6-5 and TRBJ2-1, with TRBD1 identical over 7 bases. Germline V gene lookup returns CDR1 MNHEY and CDR2 SVGAGI. V lost 4 bases and J lost 10; bases outside the gene matches: 13. The CDR3 length is 15 residues. The CDR3 reads CASSSQQGTQTEQFF. CDR3 in DNA: TGTGCCAGCAGTTCCCAACAGGGGACCCAAACCGAGCAGTTCTTC.

CDR3 protein: CASSLEGRNEQFF. CDR3 sequence (DNA): TGCGCCAGCAGCTTGGAAGGGAGAAATGAGCAGTTCTTC. The chain recombines TRBV5-1 with TRBJ2-1, with a possible D match to TRBD2 (5 bases). Trimming removed 0 bases from V and 7 bases from J, with 8 bases in between. Germline values: CDR1 SGHRS, CDR2 YFSETQ. The CDR3 length is 13 residues.

The J gene is TRBJ1-6, the V gene TRBV19, with 7 bases that match TRBD1. The V gene's germline CDR1 is LNHDA and CDR2 SQIVND (reference sequence). With 1 base clipped from V and 7 bases from J, the junction kept 4 bases outside the gene matches. This CDR3 has 15 residues. Here the CDR3 reads CASSIVQGVNSPLHF. The CDR3 coding sequence is TGTGCCAGTAGTATAGTCCAGGGGGTGAATTCACCCCTCCACTTT.

The J gene is TRBJ1-2, the V gene TRBV5-4, with D possibly being TRBD1 (6 bases). CDR3 length equals 14 residues. Trimming left V 7 bases short and J 5 bases short, with 18 bases between. Germline-derived CDR1 and CDR2 are SGHNT and YYREEE (reference sequence). CDR3 sequence: CASGEQGTGYGYTF. The CDR3, as DNA: TGTGCCAGCGGCGAACAGGGTACAGGGTATGGCTACACCTTC.

In its sample, this clone was seen a few times. CDR3 nucleotides: TGTGCCAGCAGTTGGACAGGGGGCTACGAGCAGTACTTC. This gives the protein CASSWTGGYEQYF. The V and J genes are TRBV2 and TRBJ2-7, with 10 bases matching TRBD1. Germline CDR1 SNHLY, CDR2 FYNNEI. V dropped 5 bases and J dropped 3; count of bases not matched to a gene: 1. This CDR3 spans 13 amino acids.

This sequence joins TRBV11-2 and TRBJ1-4; no definite D call. CDR3 length: 13 amino acids. The germline V gene has CDR1 SGHAT and CDR2 FQNNGV. Trimming shortened V by 5 bases and J by 7 bases, and 11 bases separated the two germline ends. CDR3 region: CASSRSRGEKLFF. DNA for the CDR3: TGTGCCAGCAGCCGTTCCCGGGGTGAAAAACTGTTTTTT.

In DNA, the CDR3 is TGCGCCAGCAGGACGTCAGGTGTGGGTGGCGAGCAGTACTTC. It codes for CASRTSGVGGEQYF. This chain links TRBV5-1 with TRBJ2-7; D is undetermined. This CDR3 spans 14 amino acids. Trimming removed 5 bases at V and 6 bases at J, with 18 bases between. Germline V gene data show CDR1 as SGHRS and CDR2 as YFSETQ.

The chain joins TRBV7-9 to TRBJ2-7; the D gene is possibly TRBD1 (6 bases). This CDR3 has 16 amino acids. Looked up from germline, CDR1 is SEHNR and CDR2 is FQNEAQ (reference sequence). Deletions cut 2 bases from V and 7 bases from J, with 21 bases between. The CDR3 coding sequence is TGTGCCAGCAGCTTAATTATTGAAGGCCCTCAGGGGGAGCAGTACTTC. As protein: CASSLIIEGPQGEQYF.

With regard to this clone: The sample carries other DNA sequences with the same CDR3. This chain connects TRBV4-1 to TRBJ1-1, with TRBD1 identical over 7 bases. CDR1 is MGHRA, CDR2 YSYEKL, per germline. With V trimmed by 4 bases and J by 3 bases, 5 bases remained unmatched. The CDR3 totals 14 residues. The CDR3 is CASSRLTGDTEAFF. The CDR3 region has the DNA TGCGCCAGCAGCCGCCTCACAGGGGACACTGAAGCTTTCTTT.

The V gene is TRBV5-1, the J gene TRBJ1-1, with D hard to call. V was pared by 0 bases and J by 2 bases, with 11 bases between. The CDR3 is made up of 15 amino acids. The germline V gene has CDR1 SGHRS and CDR2 YFSETQ. The CDR3 reads CASSLVTRENTEAFF. The CDR3 DNA is TGCGCCAGCAGCTTGGTGACCCGGGAAAACACTGAAGCTTTCTTT.

The chain uses TRBV5-6 and TRBJ2-5; TRBD2 is a possible D gene (6 bases). Trimming removed 0 bases from V and 4 bases from J, with 7 bases in between. This CDR3 is built from 13 residues. Germline values: CDR1 SGHDT, CDR2 YYEEEE. As DNA, the CDR3 is TGTGCCAGCAGCTTGGGGAGGGCAGAGACCCAGTACTTC. Translation gives CASSLGRAETQYF.

The chain couples TRBV9 to TRBJ1-6; D is ambiguous. The CDR3 contains 14 residues. CDR1 and CDR2 from the germline V gene are SGDLS and YYNGEE. Trimming left V 0 bases short and J 10 bases short, with 11 bases between. CDR3 residues: CASSVGQWASPLHF. CDR3 DNA sequence: TGTGCCAGCAGCGTAGGCCAGTGGGCATCACCCCTCCACTTT.

The table lists this clone with a few counts. This chain joins TRBV5-1 and TRBJ1-1, with D hard to call. V was shortened by 4 bases and J by 0 bases, with 22 bases between the two germline ends. Germline loops: CDR1 SGHRS, CDR2 YFSETQ. This CDR3 has 18 residues. This chain's CDR3 is CASSPKPAEGEMNTEAFF. The DNA for the CDR3 is TGCGCCAGCAGCCCCAAACCGGCGGAGGGTGAGATGAACACTGAAGCTTTCTTT.

This chain joins TRBV20-1 and TRBJ2-7, with 7 bases identical to TRBD2. Germline V lookup: CDR1 DFQATT, CDR2 SNEGSKA (reference sequence). The CDR3 runs to 11 residues. Trimming cost V 6 bases and J 5 bases; bases outside gene matches: 4. The CDR3 bases are TGCAGTGCGGGGGGAGGGGACGAGCAGTACTTC. It codes for CSAGGGDEQYF.

V and J are TRBV30 and TRBJ1-5; D is unresolved. In germline, CDR1 is GTSNPN, CDR2 SVGIG (reference sequence). V dropped 1 base and J dropped 4 bases, with 8 bases sitting between them. There are 13 residues in the CDR3. Written as DNA, the CDR3 is TGTGCCTGGAGTGAACAGACGAATCAGCCCCAGCATTTT. Translating it yields CAWSEQTNQPQHF.

This clone came up a few times. The CDR3 DNA reads TGCGCCAGTGCGACAGGAGGCACAGATACGCAGTATTTT. Translating it yields CASATGGTDTQYF. The chain recombines TRBV5-1 with TRBJ2-3; weak D call: TRBD1 (6 bases). Trimming stripped 8 bases from V and 1 base from J, with 11 bases between. The CDR3 spans 13 residues. Germline V gene lookup returns CDR1 SGHRS and CDR2 YFSETQ.

The gene calls are TRBV10-3 and TRBJ1-6, with no clear D. V lost 2 bases to trimming and J lost 10 bases, with 12 bases between them. Per germline, CDR1 ENHRY and CDR2 SYGVKD. This CDR3 has 14 amino acids. The CDR3: CAISEDEGQSPLHF. In DNA, the CDR3 is TGTGCCATCAGTGAGGACGAGGGTCAGTCACCCCTCCACTTT.

J is TRBJ2-3 and V is TRBV21-1; no check of the table's D call, TRBD1, against the DNA was made. TRBV21-1 is given as a pseudogene. This CDR3 region has 15 residues. The CDR3 nucleotides are TGTGCCAGCAGCACACAGGCAAGAATATCAGATACGCAGTATTTT. Residues: CASSTQARISDTQYF.

The V gene is TRBV7-2, the J gene TRBJ1-5; the match to TRBD1 covers 7 bases. Trimming at V came to 3 bases and at J to 5 bases, leaving 7 bases not matched to a gene. The CDR3 is made up of 15 amino acids. CDR1 is SGHTA, CDR2 FQGNSA, per germline. CDR3 protein: CASSLGRGRDQPQHF. The CDR3 region has the DNA TGTGCCAGCAGCTTGGGAAGGGGGCGGGATCAGCCCCAGCATTTT.

This clone was seen a handful of times. The CDR3 bases are TGTGCCAGCAGTCACCGAGCATTACAGGGATCTGGGGCCAACGTCCTGACTTTC. Translation gives CASSHRALQGSGANVLTF. This sequence joins TRBV6-6 and TRBJ2-6, with D possibly TRBD1 on 6 matching bases. The CDR3 consists of 18 residues. The germline gives CDR1 MNHNY, CDR2 SVGAGI (reference sequence). Trimming removed 5 bases from V and 1 base from J, with 18 bases in between.

The rearrangement joins TRBV24-1 to TRBJ1-5; D uncertain. Between the trimmed V and J ends, which lost 12 bases and 5 bases, there was a span of 16 bases. Germline V gene lookup returns CDR1 KGHDR and CDR2 SFDVKD. CDR3 length: 13 amino acids. This CDR3 reads CASPSLRDQPQHF. CDR3 in DNA: TGTGCCTCTCCTAGTTTACGGGATCAGCCCCAGCATTTT.